There are a few counts of the clone carrying this TCR beta chain. The antigen is undetermined. This CDR3 is 16 amino acids long. Trimming at V came to 3 bases and at J to 4 bases, leaving 7 bases not matched to a gene. Germline V lookup: CDR1 SGHVS, CDR2 FQNEAQ. TCRdb analysed the 5' RACE reads with MiXCR anew, one entry per CDR3 protein. The repertoire has tens of thousands of distinct CDR3 sequences, 10% to 15% of them found once; the top ten carry 27%. This record comes from a study of T-cell memory formation after mild COVID-19. Study-wide background: TCR clusters mostly belonged to single donors.

Study observations and caveats: Day 15 to 85 contracting clones showed balanced CD4/CD8; day 15 to 37 expanders favored CD4+.

The receptor was derived from an adult woman who had mild COVID-19 (a few samples of this study predate the infection). Cell type and time point are not known. The sample comprised PBMCs or a T cell subset sorted from them (not recorded which). The chain recombines TRBV7-8 with TRBJ2-1; TRBD2 aligns across 9 bases. The CDR3 nucleotides are TGTGCCAGCAGCTTTAGACGGCTAGCGGGATACAATGAGCAGTTCTTC. Translated, it gives CASSFRRLAGYNEQFF.